This TCR beta chain originates from a study of blood T cell dynamics during melanoma immunotherapy. Study-level information: Standard first-line treatment here was pembrolizumab or nivolumab plus ipilimumab in metastatic melanoma. Whole-study findings and limits: PBMC repertoires of eventual disease-control patients split at W3 into clonality or diversity gains.

For this clone: Its antigen is not identified.

This CDR3 is 19 amino acids long. The trim removed 1 base at V and 0 bases at J, leaving 6 bases unmatched. Germline V CDR1 and CDR2: SGHKS, YYEKEE (reference sequence). Clones were sequenced by immunoSEQ multiplex PCR, and TCRdb holds only the in-frame ones, with some missing. The profile covers about 10,000 clones, with 85% to 90% appearing a single time and 9.5% to 10% taken by the ten largest. Time point noted: pre-treatment baseline. Sampling occurred pretreatment (T0) and at week 3 (W3), after cycle one of checkpoint blockade. Disease control meant complete response, partial response or stable disease at 12 weeks.

The sequencing used blood, collected from a patient treated with checkpoint blockade. This TCR derives from a human donor with melanoma. This chain uses TRBV5-5 with TRBJ1-6; TRBD1 matches at 11 bases. CDR3 sequence reads: CASSLIGTGGSSYNSPLHF. The DNA for the CDR3 is TGTGCCAGCAGCTTGATCGGGACAGGGGGGAGCTCCTATAATTCACCCCTCCACTTT. Full variable domain (rest looked up from reference TRBV5-5 and TRBJ1-6): DAGVTQSPTHLIKTRGQQVTLRCSPISGHKSVSWYQQVLGQGPQFIFQYYEKEERGRGNFPDRFSARQFPNYSSELNVNALLLGDSALYLCASSLIGTGGSSYNSPLHFGNGTRLTVT.